This TCR beta chain was sequenced in a study of blood T cell repertoires in COVID-19. Produced via immunoSEQ multiplex PCR; TCRdb's table is partial and in-frame only. The data contain a few hundred thousand clones, approximately 90% of them singletons. Germline V gene data show CDR1 as SGHDT and CDR2 as YYEEEE. The CDR3 is 16 residues long. The V and J ends lost 0 bases and 5 bases, in that order; junction bases with no gene match: 6. The sequenced sample consisted of peripheral blood. The V and J genes are TRBV5-6 and TRBJ2-2; 8 bases are shared with TRBD1. The clonotype was recovered from a woman in her twenties or thirties with active or convalescent COVID-19. CDR3 loop: CASSLGHRGATGELFF. In DNA, the CDR3 is TGTGCCAGCAGCTTGGGGCACAGGGGGGCGACCGGGGAGCTGTTTTTT. The complete variable domain, with remaining parts taken from reference TRBV5-6 and TRBJ2-2, reads DAGVTQSPTHLIKTRGQQVTLRCSPKSGHDTVSWYQQALGQGPQFIFQYYEEEERQRGNFPDRFSGHQFPNYSSELNVNALLLGDSALYLCASSLGHRGATGELFFGEGSRLTVL.